This T cell receptor beta chain was sequenced during a study of blood T cell repertoires in COVID-19. The authors' processing: Nucleated cell counts were estimated from reference gene primer amplification. The table came from immunoSEQ multiplex PCR; TCRdb's copy has only in-frame clones and leaves some out. V, J and clone size are those of that table, while D and trimming were read from the DNA. The profile covers about 300,000 clones, with roughly 85% appearing a single time and over 1.5% taken by the ten largest. The CDR3 runs 14 residues. V lost 9 bases, J lost 3 bases, and 15 bases lay in between. Germline loops: CDR1 LNHDA, CDR2 SQIVND (reference sequence).

The sample was PBMCs or T cells enriched from blood (not recorded which). The gene calls are TRBV19 and TRBJ1-5, with a possible D match to TRBD1 (5 bases). The TCR comes from a woman under 40 who had been exposed to COVID-19. The CDR3, as DNA: TGTGCCAGCCCGACCCCGGACACCAATCAGCCCCAGCATTTT. Translated, it gives CASPTPDTNQPQHF.